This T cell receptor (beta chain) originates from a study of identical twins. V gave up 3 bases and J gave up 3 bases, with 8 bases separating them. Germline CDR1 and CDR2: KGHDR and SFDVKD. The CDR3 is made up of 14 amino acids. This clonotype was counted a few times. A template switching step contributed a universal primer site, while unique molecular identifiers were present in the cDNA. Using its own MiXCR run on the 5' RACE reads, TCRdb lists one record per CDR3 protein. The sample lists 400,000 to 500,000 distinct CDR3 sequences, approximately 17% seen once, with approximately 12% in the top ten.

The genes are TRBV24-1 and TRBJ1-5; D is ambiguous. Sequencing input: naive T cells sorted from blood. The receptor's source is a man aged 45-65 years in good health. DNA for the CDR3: TGTGCCACCAGTGATCGAGGGTACAATCAGCCCCAGCATTTT. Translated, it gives CATSDRGYNQPQHF.